One sample yielded the 25 T cell receptor beta chains listed below, sequenced in a study of OX40 agonist ivuxolimab in advanced cancers. Clones were read by immunoSEQ multiplex PCR, and TCRdb kept only the in-frame ones, dropping some. In the table there are roughly 96,000 clones, approximately 84% of which are singletons. The input for sequencing was CD4+ or CD8+ T cells sorted from blood, taken in a trial of the OX40 agonist ivuxolimab. These receptors all come from an adult with an advanced solid tumor such as melanoma, head and neck, liver or kidney cancer.

The chain joins TRBV2 to TRBJ2-2; no reliable D call. Trimming removed 4 bases at V and 8 bases at J, with 11 bases between. The CDR3 length is 13 residues. Germline loops: CDR1 SNHLY, CDR2 FYNNEI. The CDR3 bases are TGTGCCAGCAGTGCTCCCAGCTTGGGGGAGCTGTTTTTT. Protein: CASSAPSLGELFF.

This chain connects TRBV10-1 to TRBJ2-7; D remains ambiguous. The CDR3 loop spans 11 amino acids. Per germline, CDR1 WNHNN and CDR2 SYGVQD (reference sequence). The V end lost 2 bases, the J end lost 4 bases, and 3 bases lay between the germline ends. The CDR3 is CASSELYEQYF. CDR3 nucleotides: TGCGCCAGCAGTGAGCTGTACGAGCAGTACTTC.

The chain is built from TRBV30 and TRBJ1-5, with D perhaps TRBD1 (5 bases). Per the germline V gene, CDR1 is GTSNPN and CDR2 is SVGIG (reference sequence). V was pared by 1 base and J by 3 bases, with 7 bases between. This CDR3 spans 13 amino acids. The CDR3 is CAWSAGDNQPQHF. The CDR3 nucleotides read TGTGCCTGGAGTGCGGGGGACAATCAGCCCCAGCATTTT.

The chain links TRBV4-1 to TRBJ1-5; maybe TRBD1 (5 bases). Between the trimmed V and J ends, which lost 0 bases and 4 bases, there was a span of 10 bases. This CDR3 comprises 15 residues. The V gene's germline CDR1 is MGHRA and CDR2 YSYEKL. CDR3 sequence: CASSQDGAVNQPQHF. The CDR3 DNA follows: TGCGCCAGCAGCCAAGATGGGGCAGTTAATCAGCCCCAGCATTTT.

CDR3 region: CASSQVIRLGVNEQFF. The DNA for the CDR3 is TGTGCCAGCAGCCAAGTCATCAGACTAGGGGTGAATGAGCAGTTCTTC. The chain links TRBV14 to TRBJ2-1; tentatively, D is TRBD2 (6 bases). Germline V gene sequence: CDR1 SGHDN, CDR2 FVKESK. This CDR3 comprises 16 residues. V was cut by 1 base and J by 7 bases, with 17 bases left in between.

With respect to this clone: One end of the junction does not line up with germline, which may come from a read error. V gene TRBV4-2 combines with J gene TRBJ1-1; D call uncertain. Germline CDR1 reads LGHNA; CDR2 reads YNFKEQ. The CDR3 has 13 amino acids. The CDR3 nucleotides read TGTGCCAGCGGCCAGGCTCTAGGAACTGAAGCTTTCTTT. It translates to CASGQALGTEAFF.

The genes are TRBV14 and TRBJ2-1; 12 nucleotides match TRBD2. This CDR3 is 17 amino acids long. The germline gives CDR1 SGHDN, CDR2 FVKESK. The V gene end was trimmed by 6 bases and the J gene end by 3 bases; junction bases not matched to a gene: 9. The CDR3 region has the DNA TGTGCCAGCAGAGGACTAGCGGGGATTGGAAACTACAATGAGCAGTTCTTC. Encoded protein: CASRGLAGIGNYNEQFF.

To note about this clone: Other DNA sequences within the sample encode an identical CDR3. The CDR3, as DNA: TGTGCCAGCAGCGTAGCTGGCGGTGGAAACACCATATATTTT. Its protein is CASSVAGGGNTIYF. V gene TRBV9 combines with J gene TRBJ1-3; D gene uncertain. CDR1 and CDR2 from the germline V gene are SGDLS and YYNGEE. V was clipped by 0 bases and J by 3 bases, with 7 bases between them. The CDR3 contains 14 residues.

This chain joins TRBV30 and TRBJ2-1; 8 positions agree with TRBD1. Germline CDR1 GTSNPN, CDR2 SVGIG (reference sequence). The CDR3 has 13 amino acids. The ends lost 4 bases at V and 5 bases at J; junction bases unmatched: 4. The CDR3: CAWTTGVDNEQFF. The CDR3 DNA sequence: TGTGCCTGGACGACAGGGGTAGACAATGAGCAGTTCTTC.

V and J are TRBV18 and TRBJ1-4, with 7 positions matching TRBD1. Germline values: CDR1 KGHSH, CDR2 LQKENI. J gave up 4 bases and V 4 bases, and 6 bases lay outside the gene matches. The CDR3 is made up of 15 amino acids. CDR3 region: CASSLTGQDNEKLFF. In DNA form, the CDR3 reads TGTGCCAGCTCACTGACAGGGCAGGATAATGAAAAACTGTTTTTT.

This clone was picked up one time. This rearrangement joins TRBV11-2 to TRBJ1-2; 9 bases are shared with TRBD1. CDR1 and CDR2 (germline): SGHAT, FQNNGV. The CDR3 extends over 16 amino acids. J gave up 7 bases and V 5 bases, and 14 bases lay outside the gene matches. The CDR3 DNA reads as TGTGCCAGCAGCCCTAGTAGGGGACAGGGAGTATTTGGCTACACCTTC. Translating gives CASSPSRGQGVFGYTF.

The V and J genes are TRBV9 and TRBJ1-1, with unresolved D. Trimming cost V 3 bases and J 5 bases, with 5 bases left between them. There are 11 residues in the CDR3. Germline V gives CDR1 SGDLS, CDR2 YYNGEE. The CDR3 loop reads CASSAGTEAFF. For the CDR3, the DNA is TGTGCCAGCAGCGCCGGTACTGAAGCTTTCTTT.

The genes are TRBV6-5 and TRBJ1-1; D possibly corresponds to TRBD1 (5 bases). This CDR3 contains 13 residues. Trimming cost V 0 bases and J 5 bases, with 7 bases left between them. The germline CDR1 and CDR2 sequences are MNHEY and SVGAGI. The CDR3 DNA reads TGTGCCAGCAGTTACTCCTGGGGGACTGAAGCTTTCTTT. Translating it yields CASSYSWGTEAFF.

The rearrangement joins TRBV14 to TRBJ2-7, with D perhaps assigned TRBD1 or TRBD2 (5 bases each). The CDR3 is 15 amino acids. Trimming removed 3 bases from V and 3 bases from J, with 15 bases in between. From germline, CDR1 is SGHDN and CDR2 FVKESK. CDR3 nucleotide sequence: TGTGCCAGCAGCCAGGTCGGGACGGTGAGCTACGAGCAGTACTTC. Translating it yields CASSQVGTVSYEQYF.

The rearrangement joins TRBV4-1 to TRBJ1-6; 8 nucleotides match TRBD1. J was trimmed by 2 bases and V by 4 bases; bases with no gene match: 7. Germline CDR1 is MGHRA and CDR2 is YSYEKL. This CDR3 region has 17 residues. The CDR3 sequence is CASSLEDRGPYNSPLHF. The CDR3 DNA sequence: TGCGCCAGCAGCCTGGAAGACAGGGGCCCCTATAATTCACCCCTCCACTTT.

V and J are TRBV4-3 and TRBJ1-5; the D gene is possibly TRBD1 (6 bases). Germline CDR1 reads LGHNA; CDR2 reads YSLEER. V shed 0 bases and J shed 1 base, with 10 bases lying between them. The CDR3 runs 16 residues. CDR3 sequence (DNA): TGCGCCAGCAGCCAAGAGTGGCAGGGGAGCAATCAGCCCCAGCATTTT. Translated: CASSQEWQGSNQPQHF.

The J gene is TRBJ2-5, the V gene TRBV9; 9 bases align to TRBD2. This CDR3 spans 17 amino acids. CDR1 is SGDLS and CDR2 is YYNGEE in the germline V gene. V was pared by 0 bases and J by 4 bases, with 10 bases of the junction left unmatched. The CDR3: CASSVGGSGGAAETQYF. For the CDR3, the DNA is TGTGCCAGCAGCGTAGGAGGTAGCGGGGGCGCGGCAGAGACCCAGTACTTC.

The chain recombines TRBV6-1 with TRBJ1-5; TRBD1 agrees at 7 bases. V gave up 7 bases and J gave up 6 bases; unmatched junction bases: 3. The CDR3 runs to 12 residues. Germline CDR1 is MNHNS and CDR2 is SASEGT. CDR3 nucleotides: TGTGCCAGCACAGGGGGGATTCAGCCCCAGCATTTT. Its translation: CASTGGIQPQHF.

J is TRBJ2-3 and V is TRBV5-1; 7 bases line up with TRBD2. The V gene end was trimmed by 4 bases and the J gene end by 4 bases; junction bases not matched to a gene: 9. Germline CDR1 and CDR2: SGHRS and YFSETQ. The CDR3 sequence is 15 residues long. The DNA for the CDR3 is TGCGCCAGCAGCCCGAGGAGCGGGAAAGCAGATACGCAGTATTTT. Translation gives CASSPRSGKADTQYF.

The table lists this clone with a count of one. The chain is built from TRBV19 and TRBJ1-2, with TRBD1 matching over 10 bases. In germline, CDR1 is LNHDA, CDR2 SQIVND (reference sequence). The CDR3 sequence is 18 residues long. V lost 5 bases, J lost 3 bases, and 15 bases stayed unmatched. In nucleotides, the CDR3 is TGTGCCAGTAGTGCCATTCCTTTTCTAGGACAGGGGGACTATGGCTACACCTTC. This translates into CASSAIPFLGQGDYGYTF.

The CDR3 DNA reads TGTGCCAGCAGTTACTCGAATACGGGGCTTTATGGCTACACCTTC. Encoded protein: CASSYSNTGLYGYTF. This chain uses TRBV6-5 with TRBJ1-2; D is possibly TRBD1 (5 bases). Germline loops: CDR1 MNHEY, CDR2 SVGAGI. The CDR3 runs 15 residues. The V end lost 0 bases, the J end lost 5 bases, and 13 bases lay between the germline ends.

Of note for this clone: The same CDR3 is also encoded by other DNA sequences in this sample. CDR3 region: CASSSTSGGYEQYF. Written as DNA, the CDR3 is TGTGCCAGCAGCTCAACTAGTGGCGGCTACGAGCAGTACTTC. V usage is TRBV7-2 and J usage is TRBJ2-7; perhaps TRBD2 as D (5 bases). V gave up 4 bases and J gave up 3 bases, with 13 bases separating them. The germline V gene has CDR1 SGHTA and CDR2 FQGNSA. This CDR3 has 14 residues.

In DNA form, the CDR3 reads TGTGCCAGTACCCCGGGGGGATGGGCCACAGATACGCAGTATTTT. This sequence encodes CASTPGGWATDTQYF. V and J are TRBV19 and TRBJ2-3; 7 bases match TRBD2. Germline CDR1 is LNHDA and CDR2 is SQIVND (reference sequence). Germline trimming cut 7 bases from V and 2 bases from J; bases unmatched to any gene: 9. CDR3 length: 15 amino acids.

The chain carries TRBV27 and TRBJ2-1, with 7 bases fitting TRBD1. Unmatched junction bases numbered 10, after V lost 4 bases and J lost 7 bases. CDR1 is MNHEY and CDR2 is SMNVEV in the germline V gene (reference sequence). The CDR3 is 15 amino acids. The CDR3: CASSSHGTDENEQFF. The CDR3 region has the DNA TGTGCCAGCAGTTCACACGGGACAGATGAAAATGAGCAGTTCTTC.

This clone has a handful of counts. The rearrangement links TRBV19 to TRBJ2-2; 9 positions match TRBD1. The V segment lost 5 bases and the J segment 6 bases; nucleotides outside the gene matches: 7. This CDR3 contains 15 residues. Per the germline V gene, CDR1 is LNHDA and CDR2 is SQIVND (reference sequence). CDR3 residues: CASSPRTGVPGELFF. CDR3 nucleotides: TGTGCCAGTAGTCCCAGGACAGGGGTTCCCGGGGAGCTGTTTTTT.